This T cell receptor (beta chain) appears in the sequencing data of a study of shared clonotypes between healthy human individuals. Study-level results: Limited genetic and exposure-history diversity came from having few donors. Naive CD4 clonotype sharing across several donors was 4.5% to 6%.

V lost 5 bases to trimming and J lost 0 bases; unmatched junction nucleotides: 15. Germline CDR1 reads KGHSH; CDR2 reads LQKENI. This CDR3 comprises 19 residues. Method: immunoSEQ multiplex PCR; TCRdb's copy keeps in-frame clones and lacks some. The sample yields about 1.4 million clones, around 97% seen once. Points on this clone: The antigen is unknown.

Sequences were obtained from naive CD4+ T cells sorted from blood. Subset reported: CD45RA+ positively selected. This sequence originates from a man aged 25 to 40 in good health. The V and J genes are TRBV18 and TRBJ2-5; 10 positions match TRBD2. CDR3 loop: CASSGRTSGDFWYQETQYF. The CDR3 nucleotides are TGTGCCAGCTCAGGACGGACTAGCGGAGATTTTTGGTACCAAGAGACCCAGTACTTC.